Described below is a single TCR beta chain sequence and its context. Which antigen it targets is not known. No much larger clonotype is one base removed from it; base qualities were not supplied. TCRbeta CDR3 regions were amplified from genomic DNA using the immunoSEQ Assay, a bias-controlled multiplex PCR. The paper's processing steps were these. The number of nucleated cells in each sample was estimated by amplification of reference gene primers within the assay. Sequence reads were collapsed and filtered to measure the absolute abundance of every unique TCRbeta CDR3 rearrangement. For each sample, productive Simpson clonality was calculated as the square root of Simpson's diversity index across productive rearrangements. TCRdb mirrors the immuneACCESS table, restricted to in-frame sequences. Some clones are absent from its copies; in checked studies, under half trace to an unresolved V gene, and the reason for the others is unknown. V, J and clone size were drawn from that table, and D and trimming were deduced from the DNA. Here the sample has roughly 130,000 clones; roughly 77% occur a single time. The top ten clones comprise 4.5% to 5% of the sample.

The germline V gene provides CDR1 SGHTA and CDR2 FQGTGA. The junction shows trimming of 4 bases on V and 1 base on J, plus 10 bases between the germline ends. There are 14 amino acids in the CDR3, from cysteine to phenylalanine inclusive. The CDR3 DNA has 42 bases and is translated from base 1. The data were taken from a study of blood T cell repertoires in COVID-19 (dated by TCRdb to 2019 to 2021). Describing the broader study: Samples from collaborators originated in the United States, Italy and Spain and spanned both the acute and convalescent phases of COVID-19. The sample metadata nearly always contained a de-identified subject ID, COVID-19 status, age in years and sex. Deeply sampled blood TCRbeta repertoires from subjects exposed to, actively infected with, or recovered from COVID-19 were included in the dataset. The samples were drawn from the first 160 participants of the ongoing ImmuneRACE study and from 1,200 or so subjects provided by 6 global collaborators. The prospective study material was composed of cDNA or gDNA derived from T cells, B-cell-depleted T cells, or PBMCs. The repertoires were released in a freely available public database intended as a resource for research on the immune response to SARS-CoV-2. Where available, HLA class I and class II types were obtained from metadata supplied by the sample provider rather than from assay-based typing.

One collaborating source in Seattle enrolled patients during active infection and followed them longitudinally through the course of disease. Whole blood was collected in K2EDTA tubes by collaborating institutions according to the institutions' own protocols. For TCRbeta analysis, collaborator samples were shipped as frozen whole blood, as isolated PBMCs, or as DNA extracted from either sample type. On the study overall, not on this receptor specifically: The amount of clinical and demographic metadata varied by source and participant and was provided uncurated.

This TCR came from a woman aged 70 to 79 with COVID-19, enrolled during active disease. Sequencing used peripheral blood. The V and J genes are TRBV7-3 and TRBJ1-1; a tentative D call is TRBD1 (5 bases match). The DNA is TGTGCCAGCAGCTCTCAGGGTACGAACACTGAAGCTTTCTTT. This sequence encodes CASSSQGTNTEAFF. The reference TRBV7-3 and TRBJ1-1 proteins fill in what lies around the CDR3, so the full variable domain reads GAGVSQTPSNKVTEKGKYVELRCDPISGHTALYWYRQSLGQGPEFLIYFQGTGAADDSGLPNDRFFAVRPEGSVSTLKIQRTERGDSAVYLCASSSQGTNTEAFFGQGTRLTVV.